These T cell receptor beta chains were read from a single sample in a study of T-cell memory formation after mild COVID-19. TCRdb re-called the 5' RACE reads through MiXCR, storing one row per CDR3 protein. This table has 450,000 or so distinct CDR3 sequences, 20% to 30% appearing once. The specimen was PBMCs or a T cell subset sorted from them (not recorded which). Receptors originate from an adult woman who had mild COVID-19 (a few samples of this study predate the infection). Cell type and time point are not known. The CDR3 runs from the conserved cysteine through the conserved F or W. The order of the fields is clone size, J gene, D gene, CDR3 length, V gene, CDR3 DNA, CDR3 protein. D genes are given only for firm matches. Clone size is given for some rows only: seen once, a few or many times, or a class if the clone is expanded.

>few|TRBJ2-1|TRBD2|15|TRBV13
TGTGCCAGCAGCTTAGCGGGAGGTGGAGAGGATGAGCAGTTCTTC
CASSLAGGGEDEQFF
>many|TRBJ1-2|-|15|TRBV20-1
TGCAGTGCCAGTTCTTCGGCCGAAAGGGGCTATGGCTACACCTTC
CSASSSAERGYGYTF
>few|TRBJ2-1|TRBD2|17|TRBV7-9
TGTGCCAGCAGCAGCCTAGCGGGAGGCCCCTCCTACAATGAGCAGTTCTTC
CASSSLAGGPSYNEQFF
>few|TRBJ2-3|-|14|TRBV20-1
TGCAGTGCTGGAGTTCTCCTCTATACAGATACGCAGTATTTT
CSAGVLLYTDTQYF
>few|TRBJ2-1|TRBD2|16|TRBV11-2
TGTGCCAGCAGCCATCTCATACGCGGGGGAGACAATGAGCAGTTCTTC
CASSHLIRGGDNEQFF
>few|TRBJ2-2|TRBD2|15|TRBV10-1
TGCGCCACCCGGGGACTAGCAGTGAACACCGGGGAGCTGTTTTTT
CATRGLAVNTGELFF
>-|TRBJ2-5|TRBD1|17|TRBV4-1
TGCGCCAGCAGCCACCCTGCCGGGACAGGGAAACAAGAGACCCAGTACTTC
CASSHPAGTGKQETQYF
>-|TRBJ1-2|-|17|TRBV24-1
TGTGCCACCAGGACCAGGGTTTCAAGGTCAGCTAACTATGGCTACACCTTC
CATRTRVSRSANYGYTF
>few|TRBJ2-3|TRBD1|16|TRBV18
TGTGCCAGCTCACAGCAGGGGGCGAACGGTGGAGATACGCAGTATTTT
CASSQQGANGGDTQYF
>few|TRBJ2-3|-|11|TRBV20-1
TGCAGTGGAGAAGGCACAGATACGCAGTATTTT
CSGEGTDTQYF
>few|TRBJ2-6|-|15|TRBV5-1
TGCGCCAGCAGCTTTACAACCTCTGGGGCCAACGTCCTGACTTTC
CASSFTTSGANVLTF
>few|TRBJ1-1|-|14|TRBV5-1
TGCGCCAGCAGCTTGACCCAGGGCGACACTGAAGCTTTCTTT
CASSLTQGDTEAFF
>-|TRBJ2-5|TRBD2|15|TRBV13
TGTGCCAGCAGCTTCACTAGCGGGGGTCGAGAGACCCAGTACTTC
CASSFTSGGRETQYF
>few|TRBJ1-1|TRBD1|15|TRBV11-2
TGTGCCAGCAGCCGCCACGGGACAGGGGGCACTGAAGCTTTCTTT
CASSRHGTGGTEAFF
>-|TRBJ1-1|-|14|TRBV7-3
TGTGCCAGCAGTCCCGGCCTACAAAACACTGAAGCTTTCTTT
CASSPGLQNTEAFF
>few|TRBJ2-7|TRBD1|11|TRBV29-1
TGCAGCGCACAGGGGATTGACGAGCAGTACTTC
CSAQGIDEQYF
>-|TRBJ2-7|-|15|TRBV6-5
TGTGCCAGCAGTTCCATCGGTAGAAGGTCCTACGAGCAGTACTTC
CASSSIGRRSYEQYF
>-|TRBJ2-7|TRBD1|15|TRBV10-3
TGTGCCATCAATGGGGGACAGGGGGCTAACTACGAGCAGTACTTC
CAINGGQGANYEQYF
>once|TRBJ1-2|-|12|TRBV2
TGTGCCAGGGAGGACGGATACTATGGCTACACCTTC
CAREDGYYGYTF
>few|TRBJ2-5|-|13|TRBV6-5
TGTGCCAGCAGTTACTCCGGGATAGAGACCCAGTACTTC
CASSYSGIETQYF
>many|TRBJ2-5|-|13|TRBV7-2
TGTGCCAGCAGCTTAGTTGTCAGGGAGACCCAGTACTTC
CASSLVVRETQYF
>-|TRBJ2-2|TRBD1|14|TRBV12-3/TRBV12-4
TGTGCCAGCGGGGACAGGGGATATGGCGGGGAGCTGTTTTTT
CASGDRGYGGELFF
>few|TRBJ2-7|TRBD2|12|TRBV7-9
TGTGCCAGCAGCTGGACTAGCGACGAGCAGTACTTC
CASSWTSDEQYF
>-|TRBJ2-6|-|16|TRBV6-4
TGTGCCAGCAGTAACAGGGGGGGCACTGGGGCCAACGTCCTGACTTTC
CASSNRGGTGANVLTF
>-|TRBJ2-5|TRBD2|18|TRBV7-8
TGTGCCAGCAGCTTTGGTCTCAGCGGGGGTCTGTACCAAGAGACCCAGTACTTC
CASSFGLSGGLYQETQYF
>few|TRBJ1-1|-|14|TRBV7-6
TGTGCCAGCAGCCCGGGGGACAAGAACACTGAAGCTTTCTTT
CASSPGDKNTEAFF
>-|TRBJ1-2|-|13|TRBV6-2/TRBV6-3
TGTGCCAGCAGTTACTCCGTTCAATATGGCTACACCTTC
CASSYSVQYGYTF
>-|TRBJ2-7|TRBD2|17|TRBV3-1
TGTGCCAGCAGCCAAGAAGATAGACTAGCGAGCTCTGGCGAGCAGTACTTC
CASSQEDRLASSGEQYF
>few|TRBJ2-3|TRBD2|16|TRBV7-8
TGTGCCAGCAGCCCGTGGGGGGGAGTCGGCACAGATACGCAGTATTTT
CASSPWGGVGTDTQYF
>once|TRBJ2-1|-|16|TRBV5-1
TGCGCCAGCAGCTTGGGAGCGGGTGGTGCCTACAATGAGCAGTTCTTC
CASSLGAGGAYNEQFF
>few|TRBJ2-7|TRBD1|15|TRBV9
TGTGCCAGCAGCCCCCGGACAGGGGACTCCTACGAGCAGTACTTC
CASSPRTGDSYEQYF
>-|TRBJ2-1|-|16|TRBV12-3/TRBV12-4
TGTGCCAGCACCCCGGGGAAAGCGTTCTCCTACAATGAGCAGTTCTTC
CASTPGKAFSYNEQFF
>-|TRBJ2-3|TRBD2|18|TRBV5-6
TGTGCCAGCAGCGGCCCGGCTTCGGAGCGGGGTGACACAGATACGCAGTATTTT
CASSGPASERGDTDTQYF
>few|TRBJ1-4|-|13|TRBV7-9
TGTGCCAGCAGCTTAGCCCTTGATGAAAAACTGTTTTTT
CASSLALDEKLFF
>few|TRBJ2-7|TRBD1|15|TRBV19
TGTGCCAGTAGTATGGACAGGGGCCTCTCCTACGAGCAGTACTTC
CASSMDRGLSYEQYF
>-|TRBJ1-1|-|14|TRBV6-6
TGTGCCAGCAGTACCGGACGGAAGAACACTGAAGCTTTCTTT
CASSTGRKNTEAFF
>few|TRBJ1-2|-|14|TRBV20-1
TGCAGTGCTAGAGATGATGGCAGGGACCGTGGCTACACCTTC
CSARDDGRDRGYTF
>-|TRBJ2-2|-|14|TRBV5-6
TGTGCCAGCAGCTTGGGATCCGGCCCCGGGGAGCTGTTTTTT
CASSLGSGPGELFF
>-|TRBJ1-1|-|14|TRBV29-1
TGCAGCGTCCCTGGACACCCAACGGGGACTGAAGCTTTCTTT
CSVPGHPTGTEAFF
>few|TRBJ2-7|-|11|TRBV3-1
TGTGCCAGCAGCCATGCTCGGGAGCAGTACTTC
CASSHAREQYF
>-|TRBJ2-5|-|17|TRBV18
TGTGCCAGCTCACCGCGGCAGGGTTCGGGTCGGCGAGAGACCCAGTACTTC
CASSPRQGSGRRETQYF
>few|TRBJ1-1|-|14|TRBV6-7
TGTGCCAGCAGTTACCGCTTTATCGCCACTGAAGCTTTCTTT
CASSYRFIATEAFF
>-|TRBJ2-2|-|17|TRBV5-1
TGCGCCAGCACCCTGTCAGCCCTAACGGCGAACACCGGGGAGCTGTTTTTT
CASTLSALTANTGELFF
>-|TRBJ2-4|TRBD1|14|TRBV6-1
TGTGCCAGCAGTGCTTCAGGGGGCAAAAACATTCAGTACTTC
CASSASGGKNIQYF
>-|TRBJ2-5|-|14|TRBV7-6
TGTGCCAGCAGCCGAGGACAGCTATCGGAGACCCAGTACTTC
CASSRGQLSETQYF
>-|TRBJ2-7|TRBD1|14|TRBV28
TGTGCCAGCTGGGGGACAGGGGGGGCCTACGAGCAGTACTTC
CASWGTGGAYEQYF
>few|TRBJ1-6|-|18|TRBV11-2
TGTGCCAGCAGCGAGTATCCACATCGGGACATTTATAATTCACCCCTCCACTTT
CASSEYPHRDIYNSPLHF
>few|TRBJ2-2|-|13|TRBV13
TGTGCCAGCAGCTCCGGACAGTTCGGGGAGCTGTTTTTT
CASSSGQFGELFF
>many|TRBJ2-7|TRBD2|17|TRBV7-9
TGTGCCAGCAGCTTAGGAGGACTAGCGGGGTGGTCCTACGAGCAGTACTTC
CASSLGGLAGWSYEQYF
>-|TRBJ1-5|-|13|TRBV7-9
TGTGCCAGCAGTGACAGCTCTGGTCAGCCCCAGCATTTT
CASSDSSGQPQHF
>-|TRBJ1-2|-|17|TRBV7-8
TGTGCCAGCAGCTTAGGGTCACTTGGGGACTTGAACTATGGCTACACCTTC
CASSLGSLGDLNYGYTF
>-|TRBJ2-1|TRBD2|16|TRBV5-6
TGTGCCAGCAGCGTAAGTACCGGGACTACATACAATGAGCAGTTCTTC
CASSVSTGTTYNEQFF
>few|TRBJ2-7|-|14|TRBV5-1
TGCGCCAGCAGTTCCTCACGGGTACCCTACGAGCAGTACTTC
CASSSSRVPYEQYF
>-|TRBJ2-3|TRBD2|16|TRBV9
TGTGCCAGCAGCCTTGGGACTACACTCCTAGCAGATACGCAGTATTTT
CASSLGTTLLADTQYF
>-|TRBJ2-7|-|18|TRBV4-1
TGCGCCAGCAGCCAAGATCTAACAACGGGGGACAGCTCCTACGAGCAGTACTTC
CASSQDLTTGDSSYEQYF
>few|TRBJ2-7|-|12|TRBV20-1
TGCAGTGCTAGATGGGCGGGAATGGAGCAGTACTTC
CSARWAGMEQYF
>few|TRBJ1-1|TRBD1|12|TRBV27
TGTGCCAGCAGTTTCCCGGGACAGGGTTCTTTCTTT
CASSFPGQGSFF
>-|TRBJ2-1|TRBD2|16|TRBV6-2/TRBV6-3
TGTGCCAGCCCCCCGCAGCGGGGCGGCTCCTACAATGAGCAGTTCTTC
CASPPQRGGSYNEQFF
>few|TRBJ2-1|-|13|TRBV11-1
TGTGCCAGCAGCTTAGCGTTATACATGGAGCAGTTCTTC
CASSLALYMEQFF
>many|TRBJ2-3|-|15|TRBV7-3
TGTGCCAGCAGCCAGACCGGGACATCGGCAGATACGCAGTATTTT
CASSQTGTSADTQYF